The clone carrying this T cell receptor (beta chain) was detected ten times or more. Its antigen is as yet unknown. TCRdb reprocessed the 5' RACE reads via MiXCR and lists one record per CDR3 protein. The table shows about 220,000 distinct CDR3 sequences, with 7% to 8.5% occurring only once. The data were taken from a study of identical twins. Study conclusions and caveats: With abundant cord blood beta clonotypes, insertions were fewer; memory repertoires showed no such pattern. These conclusions were based on statistical analysis (cross-sectional, not following the same donors).

The CDR3 has 12 amino acids. CDR1 SQVTM and CDR2 ANQGSEA come from the germline V gene. Trimming took 4 bases from V and 6 from J; bases not matched to a gene: 3. These data were likewise used in another study, on yellow fever vaccine responses in identical twins.

Sample: CD8+ T cells sorted from blood. The sequence came from a woman in her late teens or twenties in good health. The chain carries TRBV29-1 and TRBJ2-3; TRBD2 matches 8 bases. CDR3 sequence reads: CSVVSGDDTQYF. The CDR3 DNA is TGCAGCGTTGTTAGCGGGGACGATACGCAGTATTTT.